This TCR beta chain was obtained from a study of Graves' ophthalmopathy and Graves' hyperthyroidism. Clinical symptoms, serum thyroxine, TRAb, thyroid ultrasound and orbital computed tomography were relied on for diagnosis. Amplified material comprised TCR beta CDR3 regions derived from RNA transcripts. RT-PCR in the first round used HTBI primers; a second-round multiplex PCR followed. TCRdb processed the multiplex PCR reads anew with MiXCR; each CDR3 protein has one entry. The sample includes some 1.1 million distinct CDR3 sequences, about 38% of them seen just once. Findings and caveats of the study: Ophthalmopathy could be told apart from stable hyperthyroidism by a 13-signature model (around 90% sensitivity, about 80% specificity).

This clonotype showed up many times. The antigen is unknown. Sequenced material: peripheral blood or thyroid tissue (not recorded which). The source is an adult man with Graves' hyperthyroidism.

Here the CDR3 DNA reads TGTGCCAGCAGCTTAACTGGCAAGAACACTGAAGCTTTCTTT. Protein: CASSLTGKNTEAFF. The chain recombines TRBV7-3 with TRBJ1-1; D remains unclear. There are 14 residues in the CDR3. Between the trimmed V and J ends, which lost 0 bases and 1 base, there was a span of 6 bases. From germline, CDR1 is SGHTA and CDR2 FQGTGA.